Below, 15 T cell receptor beta chains from the same sample are listed, as sequenced in a study of blood T cells in healthy people across ages. A J-beta primer mix and a sample-barcoded 5' primer were used in a second PCR of roughly 7 to 12 cycles. TCRdb reanalysed the 5' RACE reads using MiXCR and keeps one entry per CDR3 protein. The sample shows approximately 960,000 distinct CDR3 sequences, 29% of them seen only once. These records were also assigned to another study, of T cells of mothers and their children.

Source material: blood. The receptors were gathered from a woman in her forties in good health.

About this clonotype itself: This may stem from a read error, because a much larger clone lies one nucleotide away. The chain is built from TRBV29-1 and TRBJ2-7; D gene unclear. Deletions cut 6 bases from V and 6 bases from J, with 12 bases between. The CDR3 is made up of 11 amino acids. CDR1 SQVTM and CDR2 ANQGSEA come from the germline V gene. The CDR3 nucleotides are TGCAGCGTCGATAGAGGATCCGAGCAGTACTTC. Translation gives CSVDRGSEQYF.

This clonotype was detected many times. The CDR3 nucleotides are TGTGCCAGCAGCTTAGTCCGGGGGGTACAAGAGACCCAGTACTTC. Translation: CASSLVRGVQETQYF. The chain employs TRBV7-2 and TRBJ2-5, with TRBD2 matching over 7 bases. This CDR3 region has 15 residues. Germline CDR1 SGHTA, CDR2 FQGNSA. After removal of 1 base from V and 2 bases from J, the junction contained 4 bases not matched to a gene.

V and J are TRBV5-1 and TRBJ2-2; the D gene is possibly TRBD1 (6 bases). Germline values: CDR1 SGHRS, CDR2 YFSETQ. The CDR3 runs 14 residues. The V end lost 3 bases, the J end lost 5 bases, and 11 bases lay between the germline ends. The CDR3 DNA sequence: TGCGCCAGCAGCTCGGGACATGGTACCGGGGAGCTGTTTTTT. As protein: CASSSGHGTGELFF.

This clonotype was detected only a few times. The J gene is TRBJ1-6, the V gene TRBV20-1; no reliable D call. The CDR3 runs to 16 residues. CDR1 DFQATT and CDR2 SNEGSKA come from the germline V gene (reference sequence). Trimming stripped 3 bases from V and 7 bases from J, with 19 bases between. CDR3 in amino acids: CSAREPGFLENSPLHF. The CDR3, as DNA: TGCAGTGCTAGGGAGCCCGGGTTTCTCGAGAATTCACCCCTCCACTTT.

This clonotype was counted a single time. A much larger clone lies a single base off, so this may be a read error. The final CDR3 position lacks the conserved phenylalanine or tryptophan, pointing to a likely read error. This chain links TRBV5-6 with TRBJ1-2, with D perhaps TRBD1 (5 bases). Trimming removed 0 bases at V and 3 bases at J, with 12 bases between. Germline V gene data show CDR1 as SGHDT and CDR2 as YYEEEE. CDR3 length: 15 residues. CDR3 protein: CASSLVRQTYYGYTC. As DNA, the CDR3 is TGTGCCAGCAGCTTGGTGCGACAGACTTACTATGGCTACACCTGC.

This chain uses TRBV12-3 or TRBV12-4 with TRBJ1-1; 9 bases align to TRBD1. V lost 6 bases to trimming and J lost 4 bases; unmatched junction nucleotides: 6. CDR3 length: 14 amino acids. CDR3 nucleotides: TGTGCCAGCAGCTACAGGGGGCTATTCACTGAAGCTTTCTTT. It translates to CASSYRGLFTEAFF.

V is TRBV5-1 and J is TRBJ1-5; 9 nucleotides line up with TRBD1. Germline V lookup: CDR1 SGHRS, CDR2 YFSETQ. The CDR3 extends over 15 amino acids. V was pared by 3 bases and J by 6 bases, with 7 bases of the junction left unmatched. The CDR3 sequence: CASSSGTGSFQPQHF. CDR3 nucleotides: TGCGCCAGCAGCTCGGGGACAGGGTCGTTTCAGCCCCAGCATTTT.

The CDR3: CSVDPFGQGVDYGYTF. The CDR3 nucleotides read TGCAGCGTTGACCCCTTCGGACAGGGGGTAGACTATGGCTACACCTTC. This chain connects TRBV29-1 to TRBJ1-2; 10 bases match TRBD1. CDR3 size: 16 residues. J was trimmed by 3 bases and V by 3 bases; bases with no gene match: 10. Germline assignment: CDR1 SQVTM and CDR2 ANQGSEA. The full variable domain, rest sourced from reference TRBV29-1 and TRBJ1-2, is SAVISQKPSRDICQRGTSLTIQCQVDSQVTMMFWYRQQPGQSLTLIATANQGSEATYESGFVIDKFPISRPNLTFSTLTVSNMSPEDSSIYLCSVDPFGQGVDYGYTFGSGTRLTVV.

With respect to this clonotype: A junction end diverges from the germline sequence, so it may reflect a read error. The genes are TRBV4-1 and TRBJ2-6, with D perhaps matching TRBD2 (6 bases). This CDR3 spans 17 amino acids. CDR1 is MGHRA, CDR2 YSYEKL, per germline. CDR3 DNA: TGCGCCAGCAACCAAGTGGAGGGAAGGTCTGGGGCCAACGTCCTGACTTTC. This encodes CASNQVEGRSGANVLTF.

As concerns this clonotype: Sequence at one end of the junction differs from germline and may be a read error. V and J are TRBV5-1 and TRBJ2-1; D is unclear. The CDR3 runs 11 residues. The germline CDR1 and CDR2 sequences are SGHRS and YFSETQ. CDR3 nucleotides: TGCGCCGGCAGCTGGGACAATGAGCAGTTCTTC. Translated: CAGSWDNEQFF.

The gene calls are TRBV4-3 and TRBJ1-5; D gene ambiguous. The CDR3 sequence is 14 residues long. Trimming stripped 0 bases from V and 9 bases from J, with 12 bases between. Germline loops: CDR1 LGHNA, CDR2 YSLEER. The CDR3 region is CASSQDTFVGPQHF. The DNA of the CDR3 is TGCGCCAGCAGCCAAGACACGTTCGTGGGGCCCCAGCATTTT.

This clonotype was found a few times. At one end, the junction sequence differs from germline, possibly due to a read error. V is TRBV30 and J is TRBJ1-4, with D possibly matching TRBD1 (6 bases). The CDR3 has 15 residues. The germline CDR1 and CDR2 sequences are GTSNPN and SVGIG (reference sequence). As DNA, the CDR3 is TGTGCCTGGAGTGTTTCGGGGGCAGTTAATGAAAAACCGTTTTTT. It specifies CAWSVSGAVNEKPFF.

This clonotype occurred a few times. The CDR3 spells CASSPDSRVNTEAFF. The DNA for the CDR3 is TGTGCCAGCAGCCCGGACAGTAGGGTGAACACTGAAGCTTTCTTT. The V gene is TRBV5-6, the J gene TRBJ1-1, with D perhaps TRBD1 (6 bases). Between the trimmed V and J ends, which lost 4 bases and 0 bases, there was a span of 13 bases. Germline CDR1 SGHDT, CDR2 YYEEEE. The CDR3 spans 15 residues.

The chain is built from TRBV4-3 and TRBJ2-1; TRBD1 might be the D (6 bases). Germline V gives CDR1 LGHNA, CDR2 YSLEER. This CDR3 is built from 16 residues. The ends were cut back, 0 bases at V and 9 bases at J, with 18 bases in the middle. The CDR3 region is CASSQDRAQGSGEQFF. The CDR3 bases are TGCGCCAGCAGCCAAGATAGAGCACAGGGAAGCGGTGAGCAGTTCTTC.

The chain uses TRBV12-3 or TRBV12-4 and TRBJ2-5; D tentatively fits TRBD1 or TRBD2 (5 bases each). The CDR3 is made up of 14 amino acids. Trimming removed 6 bases at V and 4 bases at J, with 15 bases between. CDR3 nucleotide sequence: TGTGCCAGCAGCACTGGGACCGCAGGAGAGACCCAGTACTTC. It yields the protein CASSTGTAGETQYF.